The TCR beta chain under discussion was sequenced for a study of blood T cell repertoires in COVID-19. Study overall: Sites across the United States, Italy and Spain contributed samples from acute and convalescent COVID-19. The analysed material was cDNA or gDNA that came from T cells, B-cell-depleted T cells, or PBMCs.

Original methodology: Researchers report that nucleated cell counts were estimated from reference gene primer amplification. Measured with immunoSEQ multiplex PCR; TCRdb has only the in-frame clones, and not every one. Clone size and V and J calls were adopted from that table, with D and trimming inferred from the DNA. Of about 250,000 clones detected, over 80% appear once; the ten largest clones hold over 4.5%. This clone has a single count. With 0 bases removed from V and 0 bases from J, the gap between germline ends came to 8 bases. The CDR3 totals 16 residues. Germline lookup yields CDR1 MNHEY and CDR2 SVGAGI.

The chain is built from TRBV6-5 and TRBJ1-4; D gene ambiguous. The sequence was obtained from a human donor in a cohort sampled during active COVID-19. Sequenced: peripheral blood. CDR3 amino acids: CASSYSLHATNEKLFF. CDR3 nucleotide sequence: TGTGCCAGCAGTTACTCGTTACACGCAACTAATGAAAAACTGTTTTTT.